The 21 T cell receptor beta chains listed next were all sequenced from one sample in a study of shared clonotypes between healthy human individuals. TCRdb's copy holds only in-frame clones and misses some; the assay was immunoSEQ multiplex PCR. The table has some 790,000 clones, about two thirds seen once. Source material: memory CD4+ T cells sorted from blood. Noted subset: CD45RA-negative fraction. These receptors were taken from a woman in her thirties in good health.

The gene calls are TRBV7-9 and TRBJ2-6; TRBD2 is a possible D gene (5 bases). The V and J ends lost 5 bases and 0 bases respectively, with 20 bases between them. The CDR3 has 19 amino acids. CDR1 is SEHNR and CDR2 is FQNEAQ in the germline V gene (reference sequence). The DNA for the CDR3 is TGTGCCAGCAGCACGCCTGGAGAGGGTGTAAACTCTGGGGCCAACGTCCTGACTTTC. Amino acids: CASSTPGEGVNSGANVLTF.

This clone occurred a few times. The chain has TRBV18 and TRBJ1-1; D is perhaps TRBD1 (5 bases). Germline V gene lookup returns CDR1 KGHSH and CDR2 LQKENI. V shed 3 bases and J shed 1 base, with 9 bases lying between them. The CDR3 runs to 14 residues. The CDR3 region has the DNA TGTGCCAGCTCACCTTGGGGCAGGAACACTGAAGCTTTCTTT. It codes for CASSPWGRNTEAFF.

The chain employs TRBV4-1 and TRBJ2-7; D possibly uses TRBD1 or TRBD2 (6 bases each). V lost 0 bases and J lost 3, with 15 bases in between. The CDR3 extends over 16 amino acids. Germline lookup yields CDR1 MGHRA and CDR2 YSYEKL. As DNA, the CDR3 is TGCGCCAGCAGCCAAGAATCGGGGGCCCGCCACTACGAGCAGTACTTC. It translates to CASSQESGARHYEQYF.

The J gene is TRBJ2-3, the V gene TRBV25-1; 9 bases agree with TRBD2. Germline V lookup: CDR1 MGHDK, CDR2 SYGVNS. The CDR3 sequence is 15 residues long. After removal of 5 bases from V and 0 bases from J, the junction contained 3 bases not matched to a gene. Here the CDR3 reads CASSSAGGSTDTQYF. The CDR3 region has the DNA TGTGCCAGCAGTTCTGCGGGAGGGAGCACAGATACGCAGTATTTT.

The V call is TRBV19, the J call TRBJ2-7; 11 bases match TRBD1. The CDR3 loop spans 16 amino acids. Germline V gene sequence: CDR1 LNHDA, CDR2 SQIVND (reference sequence). Germline trimming cut 4 bases from V and 7 bases from J; bases unmatched to any gene: 12. The CDR3 is CASSTPGQGVRGEQYF. In DNA form, the CDR3 reads TGTGCCAGTAGTACCCCGGGACAGGGGGTAAGAGGTGAGCAGTACTTC.

This chain connects TRBV5-1 to TRBJ1-2, with unresolved D. The CDR3 covers 15 residues. The V and J ends lost 3 bases and 0 bases respectively, with 12 bases between them. Germline loops: CDR1 SGHRS, CDR2 YFSETQ. This chain's CDR3 is CASSSSAQANYGYTF. The CDR3 nucleotides are TGCGCCAGCAGCTCCTCTGCCCAAGCTAACTATGGCTACACCTTC. The full variable domain, completed using reference TRBV5-1 and TRBJ1-2, is KAGVTQTPRYLIKTRGQQVTLSCSPISGHRSVSWYQQTPGQGLQFLFEYFSETQRNKGNFPGRFSGRQFSNSRSEMNVSTLELGDSALYLCASSSSAQANYGYTFGSGTRLTVV.

The genes are TRBV28 and TRBJ2-7; tentative D call: TRBD2 (6 bases). The V gene's germline CDR1 is MDHEN and CDR2 SYDVKM. V was clipped by 10 bases and J by 5 bases, with 18 bases between them. This CDR3 spans 13 amino acids. The CDR3 sequence is CATNWGEKDEQYF. The CDR3 DNA reads as TGTGCCACGAACTGGGGGGAGAAAGACGAGCAGTACTTC.

This rearrangement joins TRBV4-1 to TRBJ2-3; no clear D gene. CDR1 is MGHRA, CDR2 YSYEKL, per germline. V was clipped by 3 bases and J by 1 base, with 2 bases between them. This CDR3 spans 12 amino acids. Here the CDR3 DNA reads TGCGCCAGCAGCCATGGCACAGATACGCAGTATTTT. This sequence encodes CASSHGTDTQYF.

This clone was observed a handful of times. The V gene is TRBV21-1, the J gene TRBJ1-4; the D call TRBD1 from the table was never checked on the DNA. TRBV21-1 is a listed pseudogene. This CDR3 contains 15 residues. The CDR3, as DNA: TGTGCCAGCAGCAAAGGGGGACAGCCTAATGAAAAACTGTTTTTT. It yields the protein CASSKGGQPNEKLFF.

The rearrangement links TRBV11-2 to TRBJ2-3; D unresolved. Trimming stripped 3 bases from V and 3 bases from J, with 7 bases between. Germline lookup yields CDR1 SGHAT and CDR2 FQNNGV. The CDR3 loop spans 13 amino acids. The CDR3 loop is CASSLQITDTQYF. CDR3 in DNA: TGTGCCAGCAGCTTGCAGATAACAGATACGCAGTATTTT.

This clone appeared many times. This rearrangement joins TRBV6-4 to TRBJ2-1, with 10 bases lining up with TRBD1. The CDR3 covers 15 residues. Germline V gene lookup returns CDR1 MRHNA and CDR2 SNTAGT. The V and J ends lost 5 bases and 4 bases, in that order; junction bases with no gene match: 5. The DNA of the CDR3 is TGTGCCAGCAGTCGAGGGACAGGGGAATACAATGAGCAGTTCTTC. This encodes CASSRGTGEYNEQFF.

Only one count was recorded for this clone. The chain couples TRBV9 to TRBJ1-5, with 8 bases identical to TRBD1. V shed 3 bases and J 0 bases; nucleotides not matched to a gene: 8. CDR3 length: 17 amino acids. The germline CDR1 and CDR2 sequences are SGDLS and YYNGEE. This chain's CDR3 is CASSAPDRGDSNQPQHF. The CDR3 DNA sequence: TGTGCCAGCAGCGCACCCGACAGGGGCGATAGCAATCAGCCCCAGCATTTT.

V and J are TRBV2 and TRBJ2-3; the match to TRBD2 covers 7 bases. Germline V gives CDR1 SNHLY, CDR2 FYNNEI. V lost 2 bases, J lost 2 bases, and 7 bases stayed unmatched. The CDR3 length is 16 residues. The CDR3 loop reads CASSEWGGTSTDTQYF. The CDR3 coding sequence is TGTGCCAGCAGTGAATGGGGGGGAACCTCCACAGATACGCAGTATTTT.

This clone was observed a single time. The V call is TRBV28, the J call TRBJ2-4; 8 nucleotides align to TRBD1. The CDR3 loop spans 18 amino acids. Germline CDR1 MDHEN, CDR2 SYDVKM. With 3 bases clipped from V and 0 bases from J, the junction kept 10 bases outside the gene matches. CDR3 DNA: TGTGCCAGCAGTTTCTACGGACAGGGCCGTATAGCCAAAAACATTCAGTACTTC. This codes for CASSFYGQGRIAKNIQYF.

The rearrangement uses TRBV5-1 and TRBJ1-5; TRBD1 matches 9 bases. Germline CDR1 reads SGHRS; CDR2 reads YFSETQ. The J segment lost 0 bases and the V segment lost 6 bases, leaving 13 bases of the junction unmatched. The CDR3 length is 18 residues. The CDR3 loop reads CASNLTQGADYSNQPQHF. As DNA, the CDR3 is TGCGCCAGCAACCTAACACAGGGGGCCGATTATAGCAATCAGCCCCAGCATTTT.

V usage is TRBV7-9 and J usage is TRBJ2-1; 7 bases match TRBD2. The germline CDR1 and CDR2 sequences are SEHNR and FQNEAQ (reference sequence). The CDR3 has 17 residues. The trim removed 0 bases at V and 1 base at J, leaving 6 bases unmatched. CDR3 sequence: CASSLAASSGSYNEQFF. The CDR3 DNA follows: TGTGCCAGCAGCTTAGCGGCTTCTAGCGGATCCTACAATGAGCAGTTCTTC.

To note about this clone: This may come from a read error, since a much larger clone is one base off. Other DNA sequences within the sample encode an identical CDR3. The V gene is TRBV11-2, the J gene TRBJ2-7; no definite D call. The germline V gene has CDR1 SGHAT and CDR2 FQNNGV. The V end lost 1 base, the J end lost 2 bases, and 0 bases lay between the germline ends. The CDR3 totals 11 residues. CDR3 amino acids: CASSLAYEQYF. The CDR3 region has the DNA TGTGCCAGCAGCTTAGCCTACGAGCAGTACTTC.

The chain joins TRBV28 to TRBJ2-1; D may be TRBD2 (6 bases). The CDR3 loop spans 12 amino acids. V gave up 10 bases and J gave up 5 bases, with 12 bases separating them. Germline assignment: CDR1 MDHEN and CDR2 SYDVKM. The CDR3 bases are TGTGCCATCGGCCCGGGGGACAATGAGCAGTTCTTC. Its protein product is CAIGPGDNEQFF.

This clone came up a few times. This rearrangement joins TRBV20-1 to TRBJ1-5, with D unresolved. V lost 3 bases, J lost 9 bases, and 3 bases lay in between. This CDR3 has 9 residues. Germline V gene data show CDR1 as DFQATT and CDR2 as SNEGSKA (reference sequence). CDR3 sequence reads: CSASGPQHF. The CDR3 DNA sequence: TGCAGTGCTAGTGGGCCCCAGCATTTT.

This clone has at least ten counts. The chain joins TRBV2 to TRBJ2-2, with D maybe TRBD2 (5 bases). Trimming stripped 4 bases from V and 3 bases from J, with 9 bases between. Germline CDR1 SNHLY, CDR2 FYNNEI. The CDR3 consists of 14 residues. CDR3 amino acids: CASSVFGDTGELFF. For the CDR3, the DNA is TGTGCCAGCAGTGTGTTCGGGGACACCGGGGAGCTGTTTTTT.

Only one count was recorded for this clone. The V gene is TRBV27, the J gene TRBJ1-2; D ambiguous. The CDR3 contains 14 residues. The germline V and J ends were trimmed by 3 bases and 2 bases, with 10 bases remaining between them. Per the germline V gene, CDR1 is MNHEY and CDR2 is SMNVEV (reference sequence). The CDR3 DNA is TGTGCCAGCAGTTTGGTGGGCCCGAACTATGGCTACACCTTC. Residues: CASSLVGPNYGYTF.